This TCR beta chain appears in the sequencing data of a study of cytomegalovirus exposure and HLA in healthy donors. Notes on this clone: Its antigen is currently unknown.

60 Vbeta and 13 Jbeta primers were used in PCR. Method: immunoSEQ multiplex PCR; TCRdb's copy keeps in-frame clones and lacks some. The sample data list fewer than 100,000 clones. This CDR3 is 12 amino acids long. Trimming cost V 3 bases and J 2 bases, with 4 bases left between them. Germline CDR1 SGDLS, CDR2 YYNGEE. Study observations and caveats: What TCR beta sequences reportedly achieved was accurate prediction of HLA-A and HLA-B alleles in most subjects.

Sequenced sample: PBMCs. The chain carries TRBV9 and TRBJ2-3; D gene uncertain. This receptor was taken from a man aged 50 to 59 in good health and CMV-seronegative. CDR3 amino acids: CASSAFTDTQYF. CDR3 DNA: TGTGCCAGCAGCGCCTTCACAGATACGCAGTATTTT. Full variable domain (remainder filled in from reference TRBV9 and TRBJ2-3): DSGVTQTPKHLITATGQRVTLRCSPRSGDLSVYWYQQSLDQGLQFLIQYYNGEERAKGNILERFSAQQFPDLHSELNLSSLELGDSALYFCASSAFTDTQYFGPGTRLTVL.